Below, 18 T cell receptor beta chains from the same sample are listed, as sequenced in a study of T cells in women clearing cervical HPV infection (dated by TCRdb to 2017 to 2018). Library construction relied on the immunoSEQ multiplex PCR assay. Not all clones reach the TCRdb copy of this immuneACCESS table, which keeps in-frame sequences only. Checked studies attribute under half of the gap to unresolved V genes and leave the rest unexplained. The sample's own table lists 48,000 or so clones. The ten top clones hold roughly 1.5% of the sample. Sequenced material: blood buffy coat. These receptors originate from a woman between 18 and 70 years old with a cervical HPV16 infection that either progressed to CIN3+ or cleared (not recorded which).

Comments on this clone: The read finishes 3 residues shy of the CDR3 end, and the germline J gene is used to complete it. The chain joins TRBV2 to TRBJ1-4; 7 bases line up with TRBD1. The V and J ends lost 6 bases and 8 bases, in that order; junction bases with no gene match: 9. CDR1 SNHLY and CDR2 FYNNEI come from the germline V gene. This CDR3 has 14 amino acids. The covered CDR3 bases are TGTGCCAGCAGCCCTGATCAGGGGGGCGAAAAA. Protein sequence: CASSPDQGGEK. The whole CDR3 is CASSPDQGGEKLFF.

Points on this clone: The junction differs from germline at one of its ends, possibly a read error. The CDR3 is cut off 3 residues early in the read; its end comes from the germline J gene. V usage is TRBV4-2 and J usage is TRBJ1-4; a weak D match, TRBD1 (6 bases). This CDR3 spans 16 amino acids. Germline lookup yields CDR1 LGHNA and CDR2 YNFKEQ. CDR3 DNA, as far as it was read: TGCGCCAGCAGCCAAGATGAGCGGGGGGCGCGTGAAAAA. Residues: CASSQDERGAREK. The entire CDR3 sequence reads CASSQDERGAREKLFF.

About this clone: The read falls 3 residues short of the CDR3 end, and the missing part is taken from the germline J gene. The rearrangement links TRBV18 to TRBJ2-7; D remains unclear. CDR3 length: 15 amino acids. Germline loops: CDR1 KGHSH, CDR2 LQKENI. Between the trimmed V and J ends, which lost 0 bases and 2 bases, there was a span of 11 bases. The part of the CDR3 DNA that was read is TGTGCCAGCTCACCACCGAAAGGGCATACCTACGAG. Translating gives CASSPPKGHTYE. The entire CDR3 protein is CASSPPKGHTYEQYF.

With respect to this clone: Read sequence stops 3 residues before the CDR3 end, and the germline J gene provides the missing end. This sequence joins TRBV5-1 and TRBJ1-2; 8 bases match TRBD1. The V segment lost 4 bases and the J segment 7 bases; nucleotides outside the gene matches: 9. This CDR3 has 14 amino acids. Per the germline V gene, CDR1 is SGHRS and CDR2 is YFSETQ. CDR3 sequence reads: CASSLDRGVSGYTF. Partial CDR3 DNA: TGCGCCAGCAGCCTAGACAGGGGAGTGAGTGGC.

Concerning this clone: The read ends 3 residues shy of where the CDR3 ends; the end is completed using the germline J gene. The chain has TRBV28 and TRBJ2-1, with D hard to call. The ends were cut back, 6 bases at V and 7 bases at J, with 13 bases in the middle. Germline V lookup: CDR1 MDHEN, CDR2 SYDVKM. This CDR3 spans 13 amino acids. The CDR3 is CASSSLQVNEQFF. The CDR3 bases that were read are TGTGCCAGCAGCTCACTTCAAGTAAATGAG.

Notes on this clone: Read data end 3 residues before the CDR3 end; the end is taken from the germline J gene. This chain uses TRBV7-2 with TRBJ1-5; the D is unclear. The CDR3 runs to 15 residues. The V gene lost 5 bases and the J gene lost 0 bases, with 11 bases spanning the gap. Germline V gene lookup returns CDR1 SGHTA and CDR2 FQGNSA. Incomplete CDR3 DNA: TGTGCCAGCAGCCCGGTCGCGAATAGCAATCAGCCC. Translated: CASSPVANSNQP. The whole CDR3 protein is CASSPVANSNQPQHF.

To note about this clone: The read gets to within 3 residues of the CDR3 end, and the germline J gene fills in the rest. This chain connects TRBV10-3 to TRBJ1-2; D ambiguous. The germline V gene has CDR1 ENHRY and CDR2 SYGVKD. The CDR3 contains 12 residues. The CDR3 loop reads CAISESERSYTF. The CDR3 DNA, read in part, is TGTGCCATCAGTGAGTCAGAGCGTTCC.

Points on this clone: The CDR3 extends 3 residues past the end of the read, so its final part is completed from the germline J gene. This chain joins TRBV5-6 and TRBJ2-1; D is ambiguous. Germline CDR1 is SGHDT and CDR2 is YYEEEE. The CDR3 has 15 amino acids. Between the trimmed V and J ends, which lost 0 bases and 5 bases, there was a span of 12 bases. The DNA read from the CDR3 is TGTGCCAGCAGCTTGGTACAGATCATAAACAATGAG. Amino acid sequence: CASSLVQIINNE. The entire CDR3 sequence reads CASSLVQIINNEQFF. The whole variable domain, filled in from reference TRBV5-6 and TRBJ2-1, reads DAGVTQSPTHLIKTRGQQVTLRCSPKSGHDTVSWYQQALGQGPQFIFQYYEEEERQRGNFPDRFSGHQFPNYSSELNVNALLLGDSALYLCASSLVQIINNEQFFGPGTRLTVL.

About this clone: The read finishes 3 residues shy of the CDR3 end, and the germline J gene is used to complete it. The rearrangement joins TRBV9 to TRBJ2-7; TRBD2 agrees at 8 bases. From germline, CDR1 is SGDLS and CDR2 YYNGEE. V shed 3 bases and J 0 bases; nucleotides not matched to a gene: 8. CDR3 length equals 16 residues. The sequenced part of the CDR3 DNA is TGTGCCAGCAGCGCAGGAGCGGGGGTCGTCTCCTACGAG. Protein: CASSAGAGVVSYE. The whole CDR3 protein is CASSAGAGVVSYEQYF.

Turning to this clone: The CDR3 is cut off 3 residues early in the read; its end comes from the germline J gene. This chain uses TRBV20-1 with TRBJ2-1, with a weak D call TRBD2 (5 bases). V lost 0 bases, J lost 6 bases, and 9 bases lay in between. The germline CDR1 and CDR2 sequences are DFQATT and SNEGSKA (reference sequence). This CDR3 is built from 13 residues. The CDR3 bases that were read are TGCAGTGCTAGAGAGGATACTAGCAATGAG. Translation: CSAREDTSNE. The whole CDR3 region reads CSAREDTSNEQFF.

For this clone: The read terminates 3 residues before the CDR3 end, so the remaining end is supplied by the germline J gene. The rearrangement joins TRBV7-9 to TRBJ2-1; no reliable D call. CDR3 length equals 13 residues. V was trimmed by 5 bases and J by 2 bases, leaving 7 bases between them. CDR1 and CDR2 (germline): SEHNR, FQNEAQ (reference sequence). CDR3: CASSPLAYNEQFF. The part of the CDR3 DNA that was read is TGTGCCAGCAGCCCCCTCGCCTACAATGAG.

In the case of this clone: Read sequence stops 3 residues before the CDR3 end, and the germline J gene provides the missing end. The chain combines TRBV7-8 with TRBJ1-5; possible D gene TRBD1, 5 bases. Trimming shortened V by 5 bases and J by 3 bases, and 20 bases separated the two germline ends. This CDR3 has 17 residues. Germline-derived CDR1 and CDR2 are SGHVS and FQNEAQ. The CDR3 loop is CASSPRQFLLNNQPQHF. The CDR3 DNA, read in part, is TGTGCCAGCAGCCCCCGACAGTTCTTGTTGAACAATCAGCCC.

Notes on this clone: The CDR3 end falls 3 residues outside the read, so it is completed with the germline J gene. The chain employs TRBV6-2 or TRBV6-3 and TRBJ2-7; 10 positions match TRBD2. Germline CDR1 MNHEY, CDR2 SVGEGT. This CDR3 comprises 15 residues. The trim removed 5 bases at V and 0 bases at J, leaving 4 bases unmatched. CDR3 protein: CASSPLAGVSYEQYF. The covered CDR3 bases are TGTGCCAGCAGTCCCCTAGCGGGGGTCTCCTACGAG.

A note on this clone: The read ends 3 residues before the CDR3 terminus; that terminus is restored from the germline J gene. This sequence joins TRBV30 and TRBJ1-5; possible D gene TRBD1, 5 bases. The germline CDR1 and CDR2 sequences are GTSNPN and SVGIG (reference sequence). V shed 2 bases and J shed 6 bases, with 17 bases lying between them. CDR3 size: 15 residues. CDR3 loop: CAWSPAPGGGQPQHF. The part of the CDR3 DNA that was read is TGTGCCTGGAGTCCCGCCCCGGGGGGGGGTCAGCCC.

About this clone: The read terminates 3 residues ahead of where the CDR3 ends, so the germline J gene completes it. The genes are TRBV10-3 and TRBJ2-1; TRBD2 matches 10 bases. Germline CDR1 and CDR2: ENHRY and SYGVKD. V gave up 4 bases and J gave up 4 bases; unmatched junction bases: 4. The length of the CDR3 is 15 residues. Incomplete CDR3 DNA: TGTGCCATCAGTGGAGGACTAGCGGCTTACAATGAG. This sequence encodes CAISGGLAAYNE. The complete CDR3 protein is CAISGGLAAYNEQFF.

A remark on this clone: The sequenced fragment ends 3 residues before the CDR3 boundary, so the rest is inferred from the germline J gene. The J gene is TRBJ2-7, the V gene TRBV29-1; 9 nucleotides line up with TRBD1. Trimming cost V 4 bases and J 5 bases; bases outside gene matches: 9. This CDR3 spans 14 amino acids. The germline V gene has CDR1 SQVTM and CDR2 ANQGSEA. The CDR3 sequence: CSVGAGTGPHEQYF. CDR3 bases read: TGCAGCGTTGGAGCCGGGACAGGGCCCCACGAG.

With respect to this clone: The read ends 3 residues early relative to the CDR3; the germline J gene fills the gap. V usage is TRBV18 and J usage is TRBJ2-1, with 10 bases matching TRBD2. The CDR3 extends over 16 amino acids. V gave up 2 bases and J gave up 1 base; unmatched junction bases: 2. The germline V gene encodes CDR1 KGHSH and CDR2 LQKENI. The CDR3 loop is CASSPSGRVSYNEQFF. The CDR3 DNA, read in part, is TGTGCCAGCTCACCAAGCGGGAGGGTTTCCTACAATGAG.

CDR3 region: CASSPSQGSGNTIYF. The DNA read from the CDR3 is TGTGCCAGCAGTCCTTCGCAGGGCTCTGGAAACACC. The rearrangement links TRBV12-3 or TRBV12-4 to TRBJ1-3; possible D gene TRBD1, 5 bases. With the read ending 3 residues before the CDR3 end, the germline J gene is used to fill in that end. CDR3 size: 15 residues. The V end lost 5 bases, the J end lost 0 bases, and 11 bases lay between the germline ends.